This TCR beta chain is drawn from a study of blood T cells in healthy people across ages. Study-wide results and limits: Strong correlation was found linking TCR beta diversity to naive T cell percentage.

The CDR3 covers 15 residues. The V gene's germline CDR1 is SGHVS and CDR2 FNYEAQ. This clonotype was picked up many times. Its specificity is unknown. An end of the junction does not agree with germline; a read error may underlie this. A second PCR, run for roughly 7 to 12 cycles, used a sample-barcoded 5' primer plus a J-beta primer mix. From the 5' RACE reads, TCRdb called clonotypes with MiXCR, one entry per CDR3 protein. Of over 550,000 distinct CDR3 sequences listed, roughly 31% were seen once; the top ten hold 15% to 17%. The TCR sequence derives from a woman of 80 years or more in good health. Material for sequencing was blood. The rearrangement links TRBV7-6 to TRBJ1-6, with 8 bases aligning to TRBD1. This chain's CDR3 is CASSIAGTGHSPLHF. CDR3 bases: TGTGCCAGCAGCATAGCCGGGACAGGACATTCACCCCTCCACTTT.